This entry is about one TCR beta chain. The antigen is unknown. The sample comes from a study of cytomegalovirus exposure and HLA in healthy donors. Notes on the study in general: Many donors carried some public TCRs, although rarity characterized most TCR sequences.

CDR1 and CDR2 (germline): LGHNT, FRNRAP. Deletions cut 0 bases from V and 0 bases from J, with 15 bases between. The CDR3 sequence is 18 residues long. Use of 60 Vbeta and 13 Jbeta primers characterized the PCR. Generated by immunoSEQ multiplex PCR, the TCRdb table keeps only in-frame clones and is missing some. The table includes around 100,000 clones, roughly 77% detected once. This chain links TRBV12-5 with TRBJ2-1; tentative D call: TRBD2 (7 bases). The sequenced material came from PBMCs. This clonotype originated in a man younger than 40 in good health and CMV-seronegative. CDR3 DNA sequence: TGTGCTAGTGGTTTGGTATTGGCGGGGGCTAGCTCCTACAATGAGCAGTTCTTC. Translation: CASGLVLAGASSYNEQFF.